Included here is one T cell receptor (beta chain) sequence, with context. This clone occurred many times. This receptor's antigen is unknown. The sequenced fragment ends 3 residues before the CDR3 boundary, so the rest is inferred from the germline J gene. The sample originates from a study of T cell clonality in common variable immunodeficiency (dated by TCRdb to between 2014 and 2017). V and J lose 5 bases and 6 bases, and a span of 26 bases separates them. Its CDR3 holds 18 amino acids, cysteine through phenylalanine. Only the CDR3 bases that were read are kept: 45 of them, in frame from base 1. The germline V gene yields KGHSH for CDR1 and LQKENI for CDR2. What the authors observed across the whole study: Although equal DNA input was used, an average of about 85,000 unique sequences per sample was obtained for controls, compared with about 30,000 for CVID samples. Fewer deletions and N-nucleotide insertions were reportedly observed in CVID TCRbeta sequences, and highly modified clones with 13 or more V deletions were reportedly absent from CVID TCRbeta sequences. Fewer TCRbeta clones were shared among CVID subjects than among healthy controls (p < 0.0001). According to the authors, figuring out what caused the increased clonality in CVID would require sequencing the repertoires of T cell subpopulations. Increased TCRbeta clonality was found in CVID subjects compared with healthy controls (t-test p = 0.018), with the increase being most characteristic of about a third of subjects. Correlations between repertoire features and clinical complications were limited by patient heterogeneity within the CVID cohort.

CVID was diagnosed by standard criteria: serum IgG, IgA and/or IgM reduced below normal range, plus specific antibody deficiency. A total of around 44 subjects (roughly 15 female and 29 male; age range about 9 to 64 years, mean age roughly 40) were included in the CVID group. Most of the CVID patients and most of the healthy controls were of Caucasian heritage. Replacement immunoglobulin therapy had been administered to all CVID subjects for at least one year at the time of study participation. When blood was collected, none of the CVID subjects were ill or on immunomodulatory or immunosuppressive medication. Heparinized peripheral whole blood samples of roughly 5 to 8.5 ml were obtained from each donor. TCRbeta CDR3 repertoires were sequenced from genomic DNA of adults with common variable immune deficiency (CVID) and healthy adult controls. Diluted blood was density-centrifuged over Hypaque 1077 or Ficoll-Paque to isolate peripheral blood mononuclear cells. Genomic DNA was obtained from unsorted mononuclear cells using either Qiagen column purification or a centrifugation-based method.

For sequencing input, CVID and control samples contributed equivalent amounts of genomic DNA. For every sample, a 60 bp segment covering the rearranged TCRbeta CDR3 region was amplified and then sequenced. The immunoSEQ assay, a bias-corrected multiplex PCR combined with high-throughput sequencing, was used for TCRbeta amplification. In the paper's pipeline: Every unique nucleotide sequence counted as a clone and was annotated with V, D and J genes, copy number and frequency. Sequences were labeled productive if in frame, and non-productive if out of frame or containing stop codons. Clonality was calculated from Shannon's entropy as previously described. The predicted amino acid sequences of productive clones were used to derive the mean CDR3 Kyte-Doolittle hydropathy. The R hclust function was used to hierarchically cluster scaled V gene usage with Manhattan distance and complete linkage. Clone sharing by CDR3 amino acid sequence was assessed by resampling 12 repertoires per group over 100 rounds. The repertoires were screened for 65 to 75 published EBV-specific TCRbeta sequences and approximately 240 published CMV-specific TCRbeta sequences. Analysis left out a couple of CVID samples that produced under 10,000 sequences, so 35 to 50 CVID repertoires remained. The source is immuneACCESS, and TCRdb retained only in-frame sequences with V and J called. Part of the clones is not carried over; for the studies checked, unresolved V genes explain less than half of this, and the remainder is unexplained. V and J calls and clone size are those listed in that table; D and trimming were worked out from the DNA. The table records roughly 39,000 clones for this sample, and not one of them appears only once. The ten top clones hold 5% to 6.5% of the sample.

The sequenced sample consisted of peripheral blood mononuclear cells. This TCR was recovered from a human donor with common variable immunodeficiency. In this chain, TRBV18 is recombined with TRBJ1-5; TRBD1 is perhaps the D gene, given 6 matching bases. CDR3 bases read: TGTGCCAGCTCAGACCAGGGGAGGAGTGGTGCGGCCGTTCAGCCC. It codes for CASSDQGRSGAAVQP. The whole CDR3 is CASSDQGRSGAAVQPQHF.